The following is a TCR beta chain sequence with its context. The target antigen is unknown. CDR1 and CDR2 (germline): LGHNA, YSLEER. The CDR3 consists of 16 residues. Trimming left V 3 bases short and J 0 bases short, with 13 bases between. This record belongs to a study of response to subunit inactivated influenza vaccine. Study-wide results and limits: Each seasonal influenza vaccination recruits few new T cells, the authors suggested.

TCRdb itself ran the RT-PCR reads through MiXCR, one entry per CDR3 protein. The sample holds around 750,000 distinct CDR3 sequences; 20% to 25% are singletons and the top ten take 10%. This clonotype was sampled from a middle-aged man who received an inactivated influenza vaccine. The sample here was PBMCs from blood, taken 4 to 6 days after vaccination. The rearrangement links TRBV4-3 to TRBJ2-3, with D perhaps TRBD1 (6 bases). The CDR3 DNA follows: TGCGCCAGCAGCCAGTTTGGGGGACACAGCACAGATACGCAGTATTTT. Translated, it gives CASSQFGGHSTDTQYF.